Each of the 21 T cell receptor beta chains below was sequenced from the same sample in a study of T cell changes during pregnancy in multiple sclerosis. This table comes from immunoSEQ multiplex PCR, and its TCRdb copy is limited to in-frame clones, with some not included. The sample includes 65,000 to 85,000 clones, 85% to 95% seen only once; the top ten take about 0.27%. Sample: CD4+ T cells from peripheral blood mononuclear cells, taken after pregnancy. Receptor source: a female donor with multiple sclerosis, enrolled in a pregnancy study.

This chain connects TRBV2 to TRBJ1-4; 10 bases align to TRBD1. The CDR3 has 16 amino acids. The V and J ends lost 4 bases and 6 bases, in that order; junction bases with no gene match: 8. Germline CDR1 reads SNHLY; CDR2 reads FYNNEI. The CDR3 spells CASSADRGLRDEKLFF. CDR3 bases: TGTGCCAGCAGTGCTGACAGGGGGCTTAGGGATGAAAAACTGTTTTTT.

This clone was counted only a few times. The rearrangement joins TRBV28 to TRBJ1-5; a possible D gene is TRBD1 (5 bases). Germline V gives CDR1 MDHEN, CDR2 SYDVKM. This CDR3 contains 14 residues. Trimming took 3 bases from V and 7 from J, leaving 13 bases between them. The CDR3 spells CASSFRGGGQPQHF. CDR3 DNA sequence: TGTGCCAGCAGTTTTCGGGGGGGTGGACAGCCCCAGCATTTT.

The chain recombines TRBV6-5 with TRBJ2-5; no firm D call. Germline CDR1 is MNHEY and CDR2 is SVGAGI. V was cut by 3 bases and J by 5 bases, with 13 bases left in between. The CDR3 sequence is 14 residues long. The CDR3 DNA follows: TGTGCCAGCAGTTATAATCAAGTGCGGGAGACCCAGTACTTC. Translation: CASSYNQVRETQYF.

The chain uses TRBV6-5 and TRBJ1-3, with TRBD1 identical over 7 bases. The V segment lost 6 bases and the J segment 4 bases; nucleotides outside the gene matches: 6. The CDR3 totals 14 residues. Germline V gene lookup returns CDR1 MNHEY and CDR2 SVGAGI. CDR3 nucleotides: TGTGCCAGCAGGCCCACAGGGGTCGGAAACACCATATATTTT. It translates to CASRPTGVGNTIYF.

CDR3 loop: CASSLFLGTTSYEQYF. The CDR3 nucleotides read TGTGCCAGCAGTTTGTTCCTTGGGACAACCTCCTACGAGCAGTACTTC. The V gene is TRBV28, the J gene TRBJ2-7; perhaps TRBD1 as D (6 bases). Trimming left V 3 bases short and J 0 bases short, with 15 bases between. The CDR3 sequence is 16 residues long. From germline, CDR1 is MDHEN and CDR2 SYDVKM.

The V call is TRBV18, the J call TRBJ1-2; the D gene is possibly TRBD1 (5 bases). CDR1 and CDR2 (germline): KGHSH, LQKENI. The V end lost 3 bases, the J end lost 6 bases, and 17 bases lay between the germline ends. The CDR3 length is 15 residues. CDR3: CASSPAIADMDGYTF. DNA of the CDR3: TGTGCCAGCTCACCGGCGATAGCGGACATGGATGGCTACACCTTC.

This chain joins TRBV5-1 and TRBJ2-7, with a weak D call TRBD1 (6 bases). V lost 4 bases and J lost 6, with 17 bases in between. The CDR3 has 14 residues. The germline V gene encodes CDR1 SGHRS and CDR2 YFSETQ. The CDR3 DNA reads TGCGCCAGCAGCCCCGCGTTGGCAGGGGTCGAGCAGTACTTC. This codes for CASSPALAGVEQYF.

The rearrangement joins TRBV28 to TRBJ2-7, with a possible D match to TRBD1 (6 bases). CDR3 length: 12 residues. Trimming removed 10 bases from V and 2 bases from J, with 12 bases in between. Germline-derived CDR1 and CDR2 are MDHEN and SYDVKM. CDR3 nucleotide sequence: TGTGCCACCACGGGACAAACCTACGAGCAGTACTTC. Translated, it gives CATTGQTYEQYF. Based on the CDR3 plus reference TRBV28 and TRBJ2-7, the full variable domain is DVKVTQSSRYLVKRTGEKVFLECVQDMDHENMFWYRQDPGLGLRLIYFSYDVKMKEKGDIPEGYSVSREKKERFSLILESASTNQTSMYLCATTGQTYEQYFGPGTRLTVT.

The gene calls are TRBV2 and TRBJ2-2; 10 nucleotides line up with TRBD1. Trimming at V came to 3 bases and at J to 3 bases, leaving 4 bases not matched to a gene. There are 16 residues in the CDR3. The germline gives CDR1 SNHLY, CDR2 FYNNEI. CDR3 protein: CASSERTGGYTGELFF. The CDR3 nucleotides read TGTGCCAGCAGTGAGCGGACAGGGGGGTACACCGGGGAGCTGTTTTTT.

The genes are TRBV18 and TRBJ2-2; tentative D call: TRBD2 (5 bases). The CDR3 runs 16 residues. The V and J ends lost 6 bases and 2 bases respectively, with 16 bases between them. Germline CDR1 reads KGHSH; CDR2 reads LQKENI. CDR3 region: CASSLTGPGNTGELFF. The CDR3 DNA reads as TGTGCCAGCTCTCTAACTGGCCCGGGAAACACCGGGGAGCTGTTTTTT.

In this sample, this clone turned up once. The V gene is TRBV4-2, the J gene TRBJ2-1; D is undetermined. V was clipped by 0 bases and J by 6 bases, with 9 bases between them. From germline, CDR1 is LGHNA and CDR2 YNFKEQ. This CDR3 is 14 amino acids long. The CDR3 bases are TGTGCCAGCAGCCAAGAACCAGGCATCAATGAGCAGTTCTTC. Translation: CASSQEPGINEQFF.

The rearrangement uses TRBV5-1 and TRBJ1-1; D might be TRBD1 (5 bases). Germline V gives CDR1 SGHRS, CDR2 YFSETQ. CDR3 length: 14 residues. The V end was cut by 0 bases, the J end by 5 bases, with 11 bases between. Written as DNA, the CDR3 is TGCGCCAGCAGCTTGGCCCAGGGTTGGACTGAAGCTTTCTTT. This encodes CASSLAQGWTEAFF.

The chain combines TRBV13 with TRBJ1-2; 7 bases align to TRBD1. Trimming at V came to 5 bases and at J to 6 bases, leaving 9 bases not matched to a gene. The germline V gene has CDR1 PRHDT and CDR2 FYEKMQ (reference sequence). The CDR3 covers 14 residues. Here the CDR3 reads CASSIRGFGDGYTF. CDR3 DNA: TGTGCCAGCAGCATCAGGGGGTTTGGGGATGGCTACACCTTC.

This clone occurred many times. The chain recombines TRBV7-3 with TRBJ2-2; D unresolved. This CDR3 has 14 amino acids. Deletions cut 1 base from V and 8 bases from J, with 11 bases between. Germline V gene data show CDR1 as SGHTA and CDR2 as FQGTGA. Written as DNA, the CDR3 is TGTGCCAGCAGCTTAAGTGGGCGTGGTGGGGAGCTGTTTTTT. Amino acids: CASSLSGRGGELFF.

J is TRBJ1-5 and V is TRBV19; D perhaps matches TRBD1 (5 bases). The ends were cut back, 11 bases at V and 2 bases at J, with 25 bases in the middle. CDR3 length: 17 amino acids. CDR1 and CDR2 (germline): LNHDA, SQIVND (reference sequence). The CDR3 loop reads CASSVKGNLWGNQPQHF. The CDR3 region has the DNA TGTGCCTCTTCTGTGAAGGGGAACTTATGGGGCAATCAGCCCCAGCATTTT.

V gene TRBV5-1 combines with J gene TRBJ2-2; weak D call: TRBD1 (5 bases). The CDR3 totals 14 residues. Germline loops: CDR1 SGHRS, CDR2 YFSETQ. The V gene lost 4 bases and the J gene lost 1 base, with 8 bases spanning the gap. CDR3 loop: CASSPRGNTGELFF. CDR3 coding DNA: TGCGCCAGCAGCCCTAGGGGGAACACCGGGGAGCTGTTTTTT. Full variable domain (rest looked up from reference TRBV5-1 and TRBJ2-2): KAGVTQTPRYLIKTRGQQVTLSCSPISGHRSVSWYQQTPGQGLQFLFEYFSETQRNKGNFPGRFSGRQFSNSRSEMNVSTLELGDSALYLCASSPRGNTGELFFGEGSRLTVL.

V is TRBV10-3 and J is TRBJ2-2; D perhaps matches TRBD1 (6 bases). The CDR3 extends over 17 amino acids. Germline-derived CDR1 and CDR2 are ENHRY and SYGVKD. The V and J ends lost 10 bases and 1 base respectively, with 22 bases between them. Here the CDR3 DNA reads TGTGCCACTTTTACCCAGGGGCCGGCCGGGAACACCGGGGAGCTGTTTTTT. This gives the protein CATFTQGPAGNTGELFF.

The chain combines TRBV28 with TRBJ2-7, with D possibly TRBD2 on 6 matching bases. Trimming shortened V by 6 bases and J by 6 bases, and 12 bases separated the two germline ends. Per the germline V gene, CDR1 is MDHEN and CDR2 is SYDVKM. The CDR3 extends over 12 amino acids. In DNA, the CDR3 is TGTGCCAGCAGCATAGTGGGAGGCGAGCAGTACTTC. Protein sequence: CASSIVGGEQYF.

CDR3 DNA: TGTGCCAGCAGCTTAGCCGGGAGTTACAATGAGCAGTTCTTC. This sequence encodes CASSLAGSYNEQFF. This chain connects TRBV7-7 to TRBJ2-1, with D perhaps TRBD2 (6 bases). Germline CDR1 SSHAT, CDR2 FNYEAQ (reference sequence). V lost 0 bases to trimming and J lost 4 bases, with 7 bases between them. The CDR3 covers 14 residues.

The J gene is TRBJ2-1, the V gene TRBV28; 8 bases are shared with TRBD1. This CDR3 is 16 amino acids long. J was trimmed by 8 bases and V by 5 bases; bases with no gene match: 14. From germline, CDR1 is MDHEN and CDR2 SYDVKM. CDR3 region: CASSPAPGGVGDEQFF. CDR3 DNA: TGTGCCAGCAGTCCTGCCCCAGGGGGCGTCGGTGATGAGCAGTTCTTC.

This rearrangement joins TRBV6-6 to TRBJ2-7; tentative D call: TRBD2 (6 bases). Trimming left V 2 bases short and J 6 bases short, with 8 bases between. Looked up from germline, CDR1 is MNHNY and CDR2 is SVGAGI (reference sequence). The CDR3 is 12 amino acids. The CDR3 DNA reads TGTGCCAGCAGTTACCCGGAGGGCGAGCAGTACTTC. Translating it yields CASSYPEGEQYF.